The source of this T cell receptor beta chain is a study of CD8+ T cells in alopecia areata. Across the study: Among treated patients, severity was scored by affected scalp area percentage.

Treatment in this sample: oral pan-JAK inhibitor, 5-10 mg twice daily. Researchers took lesional scalp punch biopsies and peripheral blood from people who were alopecia areata patients. Following RNA extraction, reverse transcription yielded cDNA that acted as the sequencing template. This table comes from immunoSEQ multiplex PCR, and its TCRdb copy is limited to in-frame clones, with some not included. Here the sample spans approximately 200,000 clones, 55% to 70% being singletons. Trimming cost V 5 bases and J 0 bases; bases outside gene matches: 5. Germline lookup yields CDR1 SGHTA and CDR2 FQGNSA. This CDR3 is 15 amino acids long.

This specimen was CD4+ T cells sorted from blood, taken at week 24, from a patient treated with tofacitinib. This TCR came from a human donor with alopecia areata. V and J are TRBV7-2 and TRBJ2-3; 7 nucleotides align to TRBD1. Written as DNA, the CDR3 is TGTGCCAGCAGCACCCGGGACAGAAGCACAGATACGCAGTATTTT. It translates to CASSTRDRSTDTQYF.